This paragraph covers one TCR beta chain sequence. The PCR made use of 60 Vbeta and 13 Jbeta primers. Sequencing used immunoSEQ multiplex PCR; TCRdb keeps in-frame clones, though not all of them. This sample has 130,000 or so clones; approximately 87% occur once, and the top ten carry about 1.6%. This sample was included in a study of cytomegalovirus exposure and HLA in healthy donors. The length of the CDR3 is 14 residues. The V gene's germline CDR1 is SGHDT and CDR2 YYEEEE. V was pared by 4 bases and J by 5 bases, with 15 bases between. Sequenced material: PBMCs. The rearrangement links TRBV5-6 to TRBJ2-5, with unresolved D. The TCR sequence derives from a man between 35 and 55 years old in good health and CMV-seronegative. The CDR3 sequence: CASSPLAFRETQYF. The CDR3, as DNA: TGTGCCAGCAGCCCCCTCGCGTTTCGGGAGACCCAGTACTTC.